This T cell receptor beta chain is drawn from a study of response to subunit inactivated influenza vaccine. V was pared by 5 bases and J by 3 bases, with 16 bases between. CDR1 is MNHEY, CDR2 SMNVEV, per germline (reference sequence). The CDR3 totals 15 residues. TCRdb analysed the RT-PCR reads with MiXCR anew, one entry per CDR3 protein. Among around 570,000 distinct CDR3 sequences listed, around 11% were seen once. These data were also filed under a second study, of T cells expressing NK-cell markers. That work states: 5'RACE template switching with UMIs produced the TCR beta cDNA.

The source is a man aged 50-59 years who received an inactivated influenza vaccine. The J gene is TRBJ2-5, the V gene TRBV27; D possibly uses TRBD1 or TRBD2 (7 bases each). Sample: PBMCs from blood, taken on the day of vaccination. For the CDR3, the DNA is TGTGCCAGCAGTCCGTCGACAGGGACTAAAGAGACCCAGTACTTC. It translates to CASSPSTGTKETQYF.